This TCR beta chain was observed in a study of T cells in Graves' hyperthyroidism and ophthalmopathy. Study-wide context: Upon initial diagnosis and before any treatment, peripheral blood was collected.

This clonotype was recorded a few times. A clone one base away is much larger, so this may be a read error. The CDR3 regions of TCR beta were amplified from RNA transcripts. The TCR CDR3 was amplified in a first-round RT-PCR using the HTBI primer set. TCRdb re-called the multiplex PCR reads through MiXCR, storing one row per CDR3 protein. The sample gives 500,000 to 750,000 distinct CDR3 sequences, 15% to 19% of which show up once; around 6.6% is in the top ten. Germline V gives CDR1 DFQATT, CDR2 SNEGSKA (reference sequence). V shed 3 bases, J shed 4 bases, and the junction held 13 bases outside the gene matches. The CDR3 covers 16 residues. Graves' hyperthyroidism was deemed stable given no ophthalmopathy progression within 18 months. Diagnosis relied on clinical symptoms, serum thyroxine and TRAb, thyroid ultrasound and orbital computed tomography. Isolation of PBMCs was performed on 8.5 to 10 ml fresh peripheral blood.

The sequenced sample consisted of blood. The gene calls are TRBV20-1 and TRBJ2-3, with 7 bases lining up with TRBD2. The origin of this receptor is a woman younger than 45 with Graves' hyperthyroidism. The CDR3 bases are TGCAGTGCTAGCCGGGAGGTGCTTGCGGATCCAGATACGCAGTATTTT. Its protein is CSASREVLADPDTQYF.